This is a list of T cell receptor beta chains from one sample in a study of T cell changes during pregnancy in multiple sclerosis. Method: immunoSEQ multiplex PCR; TCRdb's copy keeps in-frame clones and lacks some. The sample gives roughly 23,000 clones, around 89% of which show up once; roughly 6.9% is in the top ten. The sample consisted of CD8+ T cells from peripheral blood mononuclear cells, taken in the first trimester of pregnancy. These receptor sequences come from a female donor with multiple sclerosis, enrolled in a pregnancy study. Each CDR3 is given with its conserved first and last residue. The D gene is left open where the match is weak. Rows give clone size only sometimes, using once, few, many, or a class for an expanded clone.

V gene: TRBV29-1; J gene: TRBJ1-2; D gene: NA; clone size: NA; CDR3 protein: CSVDLGTSYGYTF; CDR3 DNA: TGCAGCGTTGATTTGGGGACTAGCTATGGCTACACCTTC
V gene: TRBV7-9; J gene: TRBJ2-1; D gene: TRBD2; clone size: NA; CDR3 protein: CASSFSGEYNEQFF; CDR3 DNA: TGTGCCAGCAGCTTTAGCGGGGAGTACAATGAGCAGTTCTTC
V gene: TRBV25-1; J gene: TRBJ1-1; D gene: NA; clone size: NA; CDR3 protein: CASSPGMNTEAFF; CDR3 DNA: TGTGCCAGCAGCCCAGGGATGAACACTGAAGCTTTCTTT
V gene: TRBV4-3; J gene: TRBJ2-6; D gene: TRBD1; clone size: medium-sized; CDR3 protein: CASSQAQGTGANVLTF; CDR3 DNA: TGCGCCAGCAGCCAAGCACAGGGGACAGGGGCCAACGTCCTGACTTTC
V gene: TRBV7-9; J gene: TRBJ2-5; D gene: TRBD2; clone size: NA; CDR3 protein: CASSSILAQETQYF; CDR3 DNA: TGTGCCAGCAGCTCCATACTAGCGCAAGAGACCCAGTACTTC
V gene: TRBV4-3; J gene: TRBJ2-5; D gene: TRBD2; clone size: NA; CDR3 protein: CASSQKRGWETQYF; CDR3 DNA: TGCGCCAGCAGCCAAAAGCGGGGTTGGGAGACCCAGTACTTC
V gene: TRBV7-3; J gene: TRBJ2-3; D gene: TRBD2; clone size: NA; CDR3 protein: CASRASGSTDTQYF; CDR3 DNA: TGTGCCAGCAGGGCTAGCGGGAGCACAGATACGCAGTATTTT
V gene: TRBV7-9; J gene: TRBJ1-2; D gene: NA; clone size: NA; CDR3 protein: CASSSTFTAATAGYTF; CDR3 DNA: TGTGCCAGCAGCTCCACCTTTACAGCGGCTACTGCGGGCTACACCTTC
V gene: TRBV9; J gene: TRBJ2-5; D gene: TRBD2; clone size: NA; CDR3 protein: CASSAGLAGVGFQETQYF; CDR3 DNA: TGTGCCAGCAGCGCGGGACTAGCGGGAGTGGGATTCCAAGAGACCCAGTACTTC
V gene: TRBV5-6; J gene: TRBJ1-2; D gene: NA; clone size: NA; CDR3 protein: CASSLDGQRVAYGYTF; CDR3 DNA: TGTGCCAGCAGCTTGGACGGACAGAGGGTTGCCTATGGCTACACCTTC
V gene: TRBV19; J gene: TRBJ2-7; D gene: TRBD2; clone size: NA; CDR3 protein: CASIIPSGSSYEQYF; CDR3 DNA: TGTGCCAGTATCATCCCTAGCGGGAGTTCTTACGAGCAGTACTTC
V gene: TRBV6-1; J gene: TRBJ2-7; D gene: TRBD1; clone size: medium-sized; CDR3 protein: CASSVIPGQNYEQYF; CDR3 DNA: TGTGCCAGCAGTGTGATTCCGGGACAGAACTACGAGCAGTACTTC
V gene: TRBV28; J gene: TRBJ2-4; D gene: TRBD2; clone size: NA; CDR3 protein: CASRQRGGNIQYF; CDR3 DNA: TGTGCCAGCAGGCAGCGGGGGGGGAACATTCAGTACTTC
V gene: TRBV9; J gene: TRBJ2-7; D gene: TRBD2; clone size: NA; CDR3 protein: CASSVASGSGYEQYF; CDR3 DNA: TGTGCCAGCAGCGTAGCTAGCGGGAGTGGGTACGAGCAGTACTTC
V gene: TRBV11-1; J gene: TRBJ2-7; D gene: NA; clone size: NA; CDR3 protein: CASSLWARSSYEQYF; CDR3 DNA: TGTGCCAGCAGCTTATGGGCGAGAAGCTCCTACGAGCAGTACTTC
V gene: TRBV27; J gene: TRBJ2-7; D gene: NA; clone size: NA; CDR3 protein: CASSSTGPEQYF; CDR3 DNA: TGTGCCAGCAGTTCCACAGGACCCGAGCAGTACTTC
V gene: TRBV5-1; J gene: TRBJ2-7; D gene: TRBD2; clone size: NA; CDR3 protein: CASTVAGFGEQYF; CDR3 DNA: TGCGCCAGCACGGTAGCGGGATTTGGCGAGCAGTACTTC
V gene: TRBV28; J gene: TRBJ1-3; D gene: NA; clone size: NA; CDR3 protein: CASSLGEADTIYF; CDR3 DNA: TGTGCCAGCAGTTTAGGGGAGGCGGACACCATATATTTT
V gene: TRBV4-2; J gene: TRBJ1-2; D gene: NA; clone size: NA; CDR3 protein: CASSQPEYYYGYTF; CDR3 DNA: TGTGCCAGCAGCCAACCGGAGTACTACTATGGCTACACCTTC
V gene: TRBV29-1; J gene: TRBJ2-3; D gene: NA; clone size: NA; CDR3 protein: CSAHRVGADTQYF; CDR3 DNA: TGCAGCGCCCACAGGGTAGGCGCAGATACGCAGTATTTT
V gene: TRBV9; J gene: TRBJ2-7; D gene: NA; clone size: NA; CDR3 protein: CASSPRTDSSYEQYF; CDR3 DNA: TGTGCCAGCAGCCCCCGGACAGACTCTTCCTACGAGCAGTACTTC
V gene: TRBV4-2; J gene: TRBJ2-3; D gene: NA; clone size: once; CDR3 protein: CASSQDALGLTPTDTQYF; CDR3 DNA: TGTGCCAGCAGCCAAGATGCCCTAGGTTTAACCCCCACAGATACGCAGTATTTT
V gene: TRBV6-1; J gene: TRBJ2-1; D gene: TRBD2; clone size: NA; CDR3 protein: CASPGTRDNEQFF; CDR3 DNA: TGTGCCAGTCCCGGGACTAGAGACAATGAGCAGTTCTTC
V gene: TRBV4-2; J gene: TRBJ2-3; D gene: TRBD2; clone size: NA; CDR3 protein: CASSQSKRLAGDVGTDTQYF; CDR3 DNA: TGTGCCAGCAGCCAGTCCAAGAGACTAGCGGGAGATGTTGGCACAGATACGCAGTATTTT
V gene: TRBV13; J gene: TRBJ2-7; D gene: NA; clone size: once; CDR3 protein: CASSLGRGQYF; CDR3 DNA: TGTGCCAGCAGCTTGGGGCGGGGTCAGTACTTC
V gene: TRBV4-3; J gene: TRBJ2-7; D gene: TRBD1; clone size: NA; CDR3 protein: CASSQDRDSTYEQYF; CDR3 DNA: TGCGCCAGCAGCCAAGATCGGGACAGCACCTACGAGCAGTACTTC
V gene: TRBV27; J gene: TRBJ2-1; D gene: NA; clone size: NA; CDR3 protein: CASSPRDNEQFF; CDR3 DNA: TGTGCCAGCAGTCCGCGCGACAATGAGCAGTTCTTC
V gene: TRBV5-5; J gene: TRBJ1-5; D gene: NA; clone size: NA; CDR3 protein: CASSLGTPHSNQPQHF; CDR3 DNA: TGTGCCAGCAGCCTCGGGACACCCCATAGCAATCAGCCCCAGCATTTT
V gene: TRBV7-2; J gene: TRBJ2-7; D gene: TRBD2; clone size: NA; CDR3 protein: CASSASGRGSYEQYF; CDR3 DNA: TGTGCCAGCAGCGCTAGCGGGAGAGGCTCCTACGAGCAGTACTTC
V gene: TRBV27; J gene: TRBJ2-1; D gene: TRBD2; clone size: NA; CDR3 protein: CASSLSALAAQFF; CDR3 DNA: TGTGCCAGCAGTTTATCGGCGCTAGCGGCACAGTTCTTC
V gene: TRBV29-1; J gene: TRBJ2-1; D gene: NA; clone size: NA; CDR3 protein: CSVEAAYNEQFF; CDR3 DNA: TGCAGCGTTGAAGCGGCCTACAATGAGCAGTTCTTC
V gene: TRBV30; J gene: TRBJ2-7; D gene: TRBD1; clone size: NA; CDR3 protein: CAGTGTATYEQYF; CDR3 DNA: TGTGCCGGAACCGGGACAGCAACCTACGAGCAGTACTTC
V gene: TRBV5-6; J gene: TRBJ2-7; D gene: TRBD1; clone size: NA; CDR3 protein: CASSPGQGFGYEQYF; CDR3 DNA: TGTGCCAGCAGCCCCGGACAGGGCTTTGGGTACGAGCAGTACTTC
V gene: TRBV4-3; J gene: TRBJ2-7; D gene: TRBD1; clone size: few; CDR3 protein: CASSQDETGGFYEQYF; CDR3 DNA: TGCGCCAGCAGCCAAGATGAGACAGGGGGTTTCTACGAGCAGTACTTC
V gene: TRBV7-9; J gene: TRBJ2-7; D gene: NA; clone size: NA; CDR3 protein: CASSPRGSAYEQYF; CDR3 DNA: TGTGCCAGCAGCCCTAGGGGGTCGGCCTACGAGCAGTACTTC
V gene: TRBV19; J gene: TRBJ2-7; D gene: NA; clone size: once; CDR3 protein: CASSIFPGGYNEQYF; CDR3 DNA: TGTGCCAGTAGTATATTCCCAGGGGGGTATAACGAGCAGTACTTC
V gene: TRBV11-3; J gene: TRBJ2-5; D gene: NA; clone size: NA; CDR3 protein: CASSSRTSQETQYF; CDR3 DNA: TGTGCCAGCAGCTCCCGGACAAGCCAAGAGACCCAGTACTTC
V gene: TRBV28; J gene: TRBJ2-3; D gene: TRBD2; clone size: NA; CDR3 protein: CASSQGLAGGHLLTDTQYF; CDR3 DNA: TGTGCCAGCAGCCAAGGACTAGCGGGAGGTCACCTCCTCACAGATACGCAGTATTTT